Listed below are T cell receptor beta chains from one sample, sequenced in a study of CD8 T cells in ankylosing spondylitis. One entry per CDR3 protein results from TCRdb running MiXCR on the 5' RACE reads. There are about 360,000 distinct CDR3 sequences in the sample; 20% to 25% occur only once, and around 13% lies in the top ten. Sequenced: blood, either unsorted or a sorted T cell fraction (not recorded which). The receptors were gathered from a male donor with ankylosing spondylitis or in good health (not recorded which). Each CDR3 is given with its conserved first and last residue. Each record gives: J gene, V gene, D gene, clone size, CDR3 protein. The D gene is left open where the match is weak. Not all rows give a size; the values are once, few, many and, for expanded clones, a class.

TRBJ2-1 | TRBV7-8 | TRBD2 | few | CASSSRLAGAYNEQFF
TRBJ2-7 | TRBV11-2 | . | few | CASSLHSRDIYEQYF
TRBJ2-7 | TRBV28 | TRBD1 | few | CASSTRNRGEREQYF
TRBJ1-1 | TRBV5-1 | . | few | CASSLSREAEAFF
TRBJ2-7 | TRBV6-5 | TRBD1 | . | CASSWGQPAYEQYF
TRBJ2-1 | TRBV19 | . | . | CASSIPDRRGEQFF
TRBJ2-5 | TRBV12-3/TRBV12-4 | TRBD2 | . | CASNNRISGLETQYF
TRBJ2-5 | TRBV7-2 | TRBD2 | . | CASSLAGVSGGVTLETQYF
TRBJ2-3 | TRBV10-3 | TRBD2 | . | CAISDSGGGSTDTQYF
TRBJ2-3 | TRBV28 | . | few | CASSPDREGTDTQYF
TRBJ2-3 | TRBV12-3/TRBV12-4 | . | few | CACRGSRTDTQYF
TRBJ2-1 | TRBV5-1 | . | few | CASSGPWGSYNEQFF
TRBJ2-1 | TRBV11-2 | . | few | CASSLGRGHEQFF
TRBJ2-7 | TRBV5-6 | . | few | CASSFDPQDTTYEQYF
TRBJ2-1 | TRBV27 | . | . | CASSFLHIHNEQFF
TRBJ2-5 | TRBV12-3/TRBV12-4 | TRBD2 | . | CASSPGGTGDQETQYF
TRBJ2-3 | TRBV20-1 | . | . | CSARDWVPESSPADTQYF
TRBJ2-7 | TRBV7-9 | . | few | CASTSPGDYEQYF
TRBJ1-1 | TRBV20-1 | TRBD1 | few | CSADGTGGLERAFF
TRBJ2-4 | TRBV20-1 | . | . | CSARLPPRDMGFENIQYF
TRBJ2-2 | TRBV12-3/TRBV12-4 | TRBD1 | . | CASSSYGTGNGELFF
TRBJ2-4 | TRBV6-2/TRBV6-3 | TRBD2 | . | CASSLLAFENIQYF
TRBJ1-5 | TRBV20-1 | . | . | CSATSYNQPQHF
TRBJ2-2 | TRBV29-1 | TRBD2 | . | CSVVVPTSGGNTGELFF